These 17 T cell receptor beta chains were all obtained from the same sample, sequenced in a study of CD8 T cells in ankylosing spondylitis (TCRdb year 2017). Receptor libraries were prepared by 5' RACE. Sequencing was carried out with an Illumina HiSeq 2500. TCRdb reprocessing: public reads trimmed at Q25 with fastp, clones called with MiXCR, in-frame beta chains kept. Every distinct CDR3 protein forms one entry, paired with its most common genes and DNA. This sample gives approximately 350,000 distinct CDR3 sequences in total; about 14% of them show up just once. The ten largest clones add up to approximately 1% of the sample. Sequencing was done on a sample of blood, either unsorted or a sorted T cell fraction (not recorded which). The receptors come from a male donor with ankylosing spondylitis or in good health (not recorded which).

CDR3 sequence reads: CASSVAVGGQGSLSEQFF. The CDR3 nucleotides read TGTGCCAGCAGCGTAGCAGTGGGGGGACAGGGTAGTCTCAGTGAGCAGTTCTTC. J is TRBJ2-1 and V is TRBV9, with TRBD1 identical over 9 bases. With V trimmed by 0 bases and J by 9 bases, 16 bases remained unmatched. Germline V CDR1 and CDR2: SGDLS, YYNGEE. CDR3 length: 18 residues.

Only a few counts were recorded for this clonotype. V and J are TRBV6-4 and TRBJ2-3, with 7 nucleotides matching TRBD1. V was clipped by 6 bases and J by 6 bases; unmatched bases: 12. Per germline, CDR1 MRHNA and CDR2 SNTAGT. This CDR3 has 15 amino acids. CDR3 coding DNA: TGTGCCAGCAGGCCGGACAGGCTATCGAGGGATACGCAGTATTTT. Translating gives CASRPDRLSRDTQYF.

This chain links TRBV4-2 with TRBJ1-5, with D perhaps matching TRBD1 (6 bases). Germline V gene lookup returns CDR1 LGHNA and CDR2 YNFKEQ. V shed 0 bases and J shed 8 bases, with 23 bases lying between them. The CDR3 runs to 18 residues. The CDR3 loop reads CASSQDWSGGQADEPQHF. The CDR3 region has the DNA TGTGCCAGCAGCCAAGATTGGTCTGGGGGCCAGGCGGACGAGCCCCAGCATTTT.

This sequence joins TRBV10-3 and TRBJ2-1, with 10 bases aligning to TRBD2. With 5 bases clipped from V and 6 bases from J, the junction kept 4 bases outside the gene matches. CDR1 is ENHRY and CDR2 is SYGVKD in the germline V gene. The CDR3 is made up of 14 amino acids. The CDR3 spells CAISWASGSNEQFF. The CDR3 nucleotides are TGTGCCATCAGTTGGGCTAGCGGGAGCAATGAGCAGTTCTTC.

This clonotype was seen more than once but under ten times. The chain couples TRBV7-2 to TRBJ2-7; D is possibly TRBD2 (5 bases). Trimming cost V 3 bases and J 7 bases, with 13 bases left between them. The CDR3 contains 13 residues. Germline CDR1 SGHTA, CDR2 FQGNSA. CDR3 sequence (DNA): TGTGCCAGCAGCTTGTCTCCGGGGTTAGAGCAGTACTTC. Residues: CASSLSPGLEQYF.

The chain links TRBV29-1 to TRBJ2-7, with D possibly being TRBD1 (5 bases). Germline V gene lookup returns CDR1 SQVTM and CDR2 ANQGSEA. The CDR3 is made up of 11 amino acids. V lost 5 bases, J lost 5 bases, and 10 bases lay in between. This CDR3 is CSVPLRDEQYF. The CDR3 nucleotides read TGCAGCGTTCCCCTCAGGGACGAGCAGTACTTC.

V gene TRBV10-3 combines with J gene TRBJ1-1, with D possibly being TRBD1 (5 bases). Germline V gives CDR1 ENHRY, CDR2 SYGVKD. V was pared by 4 bases and J by 3 bases, with 12 bases between. CDR3 length equals 14 residues. CDR3 sequence (DNA): TGTGCCATCAGTGGGGGCAGAGGGGACACTGAAGCTTTCTTT. The encoded protein is CAISGGRGDTEAFF.

This clonotype was seen more than once but under ten times. The chain couples TRBV5-5 to TRBJ2-2; the match to TRBD1 covers 8 bases. V gave up 3 bases and J gave up 5 bases; unmatched junction bases: 6. This CDR3 is built from 15 residues. Germline loops: CDR1 SGHKS, CDR2 YYEKEE (reference sequence). The CDR3 bases are TGTGCCAGCAGCTCGGTGGGACAGGAAACCGGGGAGCTGTTTTTT. Protein sequence: CASSSVGQETGELFF.

This clonotype was detected only a few times. The chain couples TRBV7-2 to TRBJ2-5; D is unresolved. The CDR3 covers 14 residues. Germline V gives CDR1 SGHTA, CDR2 FQGNSA. With 4 bases removed from V and 4 bases from J, the gap between germline ends came to 13 bases. The CDR3: CASSSYASRETQYF. The CDR3 nucleotides are TGTGCCAGCAGCTCGTACGCCAGTAGAGAGACCCAGTACTTC.

The chain uses TRBV29-1 and TRBJ2-3, with D perhaps matching TRBD1 (5 bases). Germline values: CDR1 SQVTM, CDR2 ANQGSEA. Trimming removed 3 bases from V and 3 bases from J, with 10 bases in between. CDR3 length: 13 amino acids. The CDR3 loop reads CSVDREGTDTQYF. In DNA form, the CDR3 reads TGCAGCGTTGACAGGGAAGGGACAGATACGCAGTATTTT.

This clonotype has at least ten counts. J is TRBJ2-5 and V is TRBV7-9; 7 bases are a match to TRBD2. In germline, CDR1 is SEHNR, CDR2 FQNEAQ (reference sequence). The ends lost 7 bases at V and 3 bases at J; junction bases unmatched: 5. This CDR3 region has 13 residues. This chain's CDR3 is CASTNGLEETQYF. CDR3 bases: TGTGCCAGCACCAATGGACTAGAAGAGACCCAGTACTTC.

This clonotype was seen ten or more times. This rearrangement joins TRBV5-1 to TRBJ2-1, with D unclear. Per germline, CDR1 SGHRS and CDR2 YFSETQ. Trimming left V 0 bases short and J 8 bases short, with 15 bases between. This CDR3 has 15 amino acids. CDR3 loop: CASSLVVDRRDEQFF. In nucleotides, the CDR3 is TGCGCCAGCAGCTTGGTGGTTGACCGCCGGGATGAGCAGTTCTTC.

This clonotype was seen more than once but under ten times. J is TRBJ2-2 and V is TRBV5-1; the D gene is possibly TRBD2 (5 bases). Germline V gene lookup returns CDR1 SGHRS and CDR2 YFSETQ. This CDR3 is built from 15 residues. The V and J ends lost 5 bases and 1 base respectively, with 12 bases between them. CDR3 nucleotides: TGCGCCAGCAGTATCTCGGCGGGGAACACCGGGGAGCTGTTTTTT. It translates to CASSISAGNTGELFF.

The chain recombines TRBV3-1 with TRBJ2-7; D uncertain. This CDR3 contains 12 residues. V lost 5 bases and J 6 bases, leaving 11 bases between the germline ends. Germline CDR1 reads LGHDT; CDR2 reads YNNKEL (reference sequence). CDR3 DNA sequence: TGTGCCAGCAGCGCCTCGCCGGCCGAGCAGTACTTC. This sequence encodes CASSASPAEQYF.

In this sample, this clonotype turned up many times. The chain employs TRBV7-8 and TRBJ1-5; D gene unclear. The CDR3 spans 12 residues. V was clipped by 4 bases and J by 4 bases, with 5 bases between them. The germline V gene encodes CDR1 SGHVS and CDR2 FQNEAQ. This CDR3 is CASSSINQPQHF. The CDR3 nucleotides are TGTGCCAGCAGCTCCATAAATCAGCCCCAGCATTTT.

This clonotype was observed a few times. This sequence joins TRBV2 and TRBJ1-4; TRBD1 is a possible D gene (6 bases). Germline values: CDR1 SNHLY, CDR2 FYNNEI. Trimming stripped 7 bases from V and 5 bases from J, with 14 bases between. CDR3 length: 14 amino acids. The CDR3 region is CASKTTGGNEKLFF. Here the CDR3 DNA reads TGTGCCAGCAAGACGACAGGCGGGAATGAAAAACTGTTTTTT.

The CDR3 coding sequence is TGTGCCAGCAGCCAAACTAGCGGGGGAGGAAAGACCCAGTACTTC. This encodes CASSQTSGGGKTQYF. The chain is built from TRBV6-2 or TRBV6-3 and TRBJ2-5, with TRBD2 matching 11 bases. V trimming: 6 bases; J trimming: 6 bases; junction bases outside the gene matches: 9. The CDR3 has 15 residues. Germline CDR1 and CDR2: MNHEY and SVGEGT.